This TCR beta chain was retrieved from a study of blood T cell repertoires in COVID-19. The wider study: Acute and convalescent COVID-19 specimens originated in the United States, Italy and Spain. T cells, B-cell-depleted T cells, or PBMCs supplied cDNA or gDNA.

In regard to this clone: Other nucleotide sequences from this sample produce the same CDR3.

From germline, CDR1 is MNHEY and CDR2 SVGAGI. The CDR3 runs 14 residues. The V gene lost 2 bases and the J gene lost 4 bases, with 9 bases spanning the gap. Source study methods: Cell counts per sample came from amplifying reference gene primers. Sequencing was performed with immunoSEQ multiplex PCR; in TCRdb, only in-frame clones are kept and a portion is missing. That table is the source of V, J and clone size, and D and trimming were worked out from the DNA. The data contain under 300,000 clones, roughly 89% of them singletons. This chain joins TRBV6-5 and TRBJ2-1; D is perhaps TRBD2 (6 bases). This TCR derives from a woman between 35 and 50 years old who had recovered from COVID-19. The sample taken for sequencing was peripheral blood. CDR3 sequence reads: CASSYGGVYNEQFF. Written as DNA, the CDR3 is TGTGCCAGCAGTTACGGAGGGGTGTACAATGAGCAGTTCTTC.